This T cell receptor (beta chain) was recovered during a study of Graves' ophthalmopathy and Graves' hyperthyroidism. Amplifying from RNA transcripts, the study obtained TCR beta CDR3 regions. In the first round, RT-PCR was carried out with HTBI primers, and a multiplex PCR formed the second round. Using its own MiXCR run on the multiplex PCR reads, TCRdb lists one record per CDR3 protein. This table has approximately 380,000 distinct CDR3 sequences, 20% to 25% appearing once. The sample holds many counts of this clonotype. The specimen was peripheral blood. This receptor was taken from a young woman with stable Graves' hyperthyroidism.

The CDR3 protein is CASSEAGRVYEQYF. CDR3 DNA sequence: TGTGCCAGCAGTGAAGCAGGCAGGGTTTACGAGCAGTACTTC. The V call is TRBV6-1, the J call TRBJ2-7; D perhaps matches TRBD1 (5 bases). With 0 bases removed from V and 4 bases from J, the gap between germline ends came to 10 bases. This CDR3 is 14 amino acids long. Germline V CDR1 and CDR2: MNHNS, SASEGT.